The source of this TCR beta chain is a study of chemoradiotherapy in HPV16-positive cancers. Study-level findings and limits: During treatment, candidate HPV-specific clones and E7-related motifs expanded in tumor. The functional HPV-specific definition rests on just a couple of HPV16-positive patients. For HPV16-positive patients, expanding HPV-responsive T cells associated with longer recurrence-free survival.

Repeated repertoire sampling spanned the course of chemoradiotherapy. V was pared by 9 bases and J by 4 bases, with 11 bases of the junction left unmatched. The CDR3 runs to 16 residues. CDR1 is SGHNT, CDR2 YENEEA, per germline. TCRdb keeps only in-frame clones here, not all; method: immunoSEQ multiplex PCR. The table shows roughly 25,000 clones, with more than 75% occurring only once. Remarks on this clone: Antigen specificity is unknown.

The chain recombines TRBV11-3 with TRBJ2-2; 10 positions agree with TRBD1. The sample in question was blood, obtained from a patient who underwent chemoradiotherapy. This sequence was found in a human donor with HPV-associated anogenital cancer. CDR3 nucleotides: TGTGCCAGTTCCGGGACAGGGGCCCTAAGCACCGGGGAGCTGTTTTTT. Its protein is CASSGTGALSTGELFF. Filled out from reference TRBV11-3 and TRBJ2-2, the complete variable domain reads EAGVVQSPRYKIIEKKQPVAFWCNPISGHNTLYWYLQNLGQGPELLIRYENEEAVDDSQLPKDRFSAERLKGVDSTLKIQPAELGDSAVYLCASSGTGALSTGELFFGEGSRLTVL.